This TCR beta chain was captured by sequencing in a study of a mutant IDH1 vaccine in newly diagnosed glioma. Study in general: Radiotherapy, temozolomide, or both had been given previously, and both were given to most. Visit timing is recorded as week 35 for V12 and week 47 for V13.

Some clones are missing from TCRdb's copy, which holds only in-frame ones; the method was immunoSEQ multiplex PCR. This sample carries 40,000 to 55,000 clones, approximately 79% of them seen once, and the ten largest clones take over 6.5%. Germline values: CDR1 MNHEY, CDR2 SMNVEV (reference sequence). There are 13 residues in the CDR3. This clone has a handful of counts. Its target is not known. A read error may account for a junction end that differs from germline. The study, taken as a whole, reports: Researchers report vaccine-induced immune responses in 93.3% of patients.

The sample's time point: week 35, safety follow-up. Each dose delivered 300 ug of mutant IDH1 20-mer peptide subcutaneously with imiquimod. There were new WHO grade 3 or 4 astrocytomas in the donors, and these were IDH1-mutant and ATRX-lost. This sequence joins TRBV27 and TRBJ1-2; tentative D call: TRBD1 (5 bases). The sequence was collected from a man aged 40-50 years with glioma. The sequenced sample was PBMCs, obtained from a glioma patient whose treatment included an IDH1 peptide vaccine. CDR3 sequence: CASSRDRGGKPSF. The CDR3 DNA sequence: TGTGCCAGCAGCCGGGACCGGGGGGGGAAACCAAGCTTC.